The 5 T cell receptor beta chains below come from one sample, sequenced in a study of T cell responses to AZD1222 COVID-19 vaccine. TCRdb keeps only in-frame clones here, not all; method: immunoSEQ multiplex PCR. Of 150,000 to 200,000 clones listed, 85% to 95% are singletons. This specimen consisted of peripheral blood, obtained on day 0 of AZD1222 vaccination. The receptors derive from an adult in good health.

The chain combines TRBV6-2 or TRBV6-3 with TRBJ2-1; 9 nucleotides align to TRBD2. The germline CDR1 and CDR2 sequences are MNHEY and SVGEGT. V trimming: 6 bases; J trimming: 9 bases; junction bases outside the gene matches: 12. The CDR3 is 15 residues long. CDR3 in DNA: TGTGCCAGCAGCGACGGACTAGCGCTACTTCCTGAGCAGTTCTTC. Protein: CASSDGLALLPEQFF.

This clone has only one observation. The chain recombines TRBV5-1 with TRBJ1-4; TRBD1 matches 7 bases. The germline gives CDR1 SGHRS, CDR2 YFSETQ. V dropped 2 bases and J dropped 6; count of bases not matched to a gene: 4. The CDR3 covers 14 residues. Written as DNA, the CDR3 is TGCGCCAGCAGCTTTCAGGGGGGTGATGAAAAACTGTTTTTT. This codes for CASSFQGGDEKLFF.

V gene TRBV19 combines with J gene TRBJ1-2, with 8 bases matching TRBD1. Germline CDR1 and CDR2: LNHDA and SQIVND (reference sequence). This CDR3 is built from 15 residues. V lost 7 bases to trimming and J lost 7 bases; unmatched junction nucleotides: 14. The CDR3 protein is CASTYRGQGAGGYTF. CDR3 bases: TGTGCCAGTACCTACCGGGGGCAGGGGGCAGGTGGCTACACCTTC.

This clone has just one count. The rearrangement uses TRBV6-5 and TRBJ1-2; D gene ambiguous. This CDR3 is 12 amino acids long. Germline values: CDR1 MNHEY, CDR2 SVGAGI. V lost 8 bases and J lost 0, with 7 bases in between. CDR3 region: CASSITNYGYTF. In DNA, the CDR3 is TGTGCCAGCTCTATTACTAACTATGGCTACACCTTC.

CDR3 region: CASSYSSGRGYEQYF. Written as DNA, the CDR3 is TGTGCCAGCAGTTACTCTTCGGGCAGGGGCTACGAGCAGTACTTC. This chain connects TRBV6-2 or TRBV6-3 to TRBJ2-7; possible D gene TRBD1, 6 bases. The CDR3 is made up of 15 amino acids. Germline V gives CDR1 MNHEY, CDR2 SVGEGT. Trimming removed 0 bases from V and 3 bases from J, with 12 bases in between.